These 32 T cell receptor beta chains came from one sample sequenced in a study of cytomegalovirus exposure and HLA in healthy donors. Vbeta (60) and Jbeta (13) primers were used in the PCR. TCRdb's table, derived via immunoSEQ multiplex PCR, lists solely in-frame clones and lacks some. The repertoire holds some 190,000 clones, with about four fifths as singletons. Specimen: PBMCs. These receptors all stem from a man aged 40-50 years in good health and CMV-seronegative.

The rearrangement links TRBV6-6 to TRBJ1-1; D might be TRBD1 (5 bases). With 1 base removed from V and 5 bases from J, the gap between germline ends came to 8 bases. The CDR3 sequence is 13 residues long. The V gene's germline CDR1 is MNHNY and CDR2 SVGAGI (reference sequence). CDR3 sequence (DNA): TGTGCCAGCAGTTACTTGGGGGGGACTGAAGCTTTCTTT. Translation: CASSYLGGTEAFF.

J is TRBJ2-1 and V is TRBV7-2; D is perhaps TRBD2 (5 bases). Germline values: CDR1 SGHTA, CDR2 FQGNSA. The CDR3 covers 13 residues. Between the trimmed V and J ends, which lost 4 bases and 3 bases, there was a span of 7 bases. The CDR3 bases are TGTGCCAGCAGCTCAAGCGGCTACAATGAGCAGTTCTTC. Residues: CASSSSGYNEQFF.

With regard to this clone: An end of the junction does not agree with germline; a read error may underlie this. The chain joins TRBV7-9 to TRBJ2-5, with D maybe TRBD1 (6 bases). Germline loops: CDR1 SEHNR, CDR2 FQNEAQ (reference sequence). The CDR3 has 14 residues. The CDR3, as DNA: TGTGCCAGCAGCTTAGAACAGGGACAAGGGACCCAGTACTTC. Translation gives CASSLEQGQGTQYF.

This chain connects TRBV28 to TRBJ2-7; the match to TRBD1 covers 7 bases. There are 16 residues in the CDR3. V trimming: 4 bases; J trimming: 4 bases; junction bases outside the gene matches: 13. Per germline, CDR1 MDHEN and CDR2 SYDVKM. The CDR3 reads CASSWPWTGSTYEQYF. The CDR3 DNA sequence: TGTGCCAGCAGTTGGCCCTGGACAGGCTCAACGTACGAGCAGTACTTC.

The rearrangement joins TRBV7-2 to TRBJ2-7; D remains ambiguous. The CDR3 loop spans 13 amino acids. Trimming stripped 6 bases from V and 0 bases from J, with 9 bases between. Germline V gives CDR1 SGHTA, CDR2 FQGNSA. DNA of the CDR3: TGTGCCAGCAGTTACTCTAGCTCCTACGAGCAGTACTTC. Amino acid sequence: CASSYSSSYEQYF.

The rearrangement joins TRBV9 to TRBJ2-3; a possible D gene is TRBD2 (6 bases). Per germline, CDR1 SGDLS and CDR2 YYNGEE. Between the trimmed V and J ends, which lost 0 bases and 0 bases, there was a span of 8 bases. The CDR3 totals 15 residues. CDR3 loop: CASSVDGSSTDTQYF. The CDR3 DNA sequence: TGTGCCAGCAGCGTAGACGGGAGTAGCACAGATACGCAGTATTTT. Filled out from reference TRBV9 and TRBJ2-3, the complete variable domain reads DSGVTQTPKHLITATGQRVTLRCSPRSGDLSVYWYQQSLDQGLQFLIQYYNGEERAKGNILERFSAQQFPDLHSELNLSSLELGDSALYFCASSVDGSSTDTQYFGPGTRLTVL.

The chain joins TRBV4-2 to TRBJ1-4; tentatively, D is TRBD1 (6 bases). Germline V CDR1 and CDR2: LGHNA, YNFKEQ. The CDR3 contains 15 residues. V dropped 5 bases and J dropped 8 bases, with 18 bases sitting between them. The CDR3 region has the DNA TGTGCCAGCAGCGGGGGGCGAGGGGGAGGGGAAAAACTGTTTTTT. Translation gives CASSGGRGGGEKLFF.

V and J are TRBV5-6 and TRBJ1-2, with D hard to call. The ends were cut back, 1 base at V and 2 bases at J, with 12 bases in the middle. The germline V gene encodes CDR1 SGHDT and CDR2 YYEEEE. CDR3 length equals 15 residues. As DNA, the CDR3 is TGTGCCAGCAGCTTGAGGCAGGCTAAGAACTATGGCTACACCTTC. As protein: CASSLRQAKNYGYTF.

The rearrangement uses TRBV7-8 and TRBJ2-3; D gene ambiguous. V lost 2 bases and J 6 bases, leaving 12 bases between the germline ends. CDR3 size: 14 residues. The germline V gene has CDR1 SGHVS and CDR2 FQNEAQ. The CDR3 sequence: CASSLFGSSDTQYF. As DNA, the CDR3 is TGTGCCAGCAGCTTATTTGGTAGCTCGGATACGCAGTATTTT.

The rearrangement uses TRBV9 and TRBJ2-1; D is perhaps TRBD2 (5 bases). This CDR3 has 13 residues. In germline, CDR1 is SGDLS, CDR2 YYNGEE. V shed 4 bases and J shed 4 bases, with 9 bases lying between them. The CDR3 DNA sequence: TGTGCCAGCAGCTCCGAGCGGTACAATGAGCAGTTCTTC. Encoded protein: CASSSERYNEQFF.

The CDR3 loop is CASSPGTSGRTYNEQFF. CDR3 coding DNA: TGTGCCAGCAGCCCCGGGACTAGCGGGAGAACGTACAATGAGCAGTTCTTC. This sequence joins TRBV5-4 and TRBJ2-1, with 14 bases aligning to TRBD2. The ends lost 4 bases at V and 4 bases at J; junction bases unmatched: 7. The CDR3 totals 17 residues. Germline V gene data show CDR1 as SGHNT and CDR2 as YYREEE (reference sequence).

V gene TRBV5-5 combines with J gene TRBJ2-5; D is perhaps TRBD1 (5 bases). This CDR3 spans 15 amino acids. Germline CDR1 SGHKS, CDR2 YYEKEE (reference sequence). The V and J ends lost 1 base and 5 bases respectively, with 15 bases between them. Here the CDR3 DNA reads TGTGCCAGCAGCTTGTTGCTTTCAGGGCAGGAGACCCAGTACTTC. It is translated as CASSLLLSGQETQYF.

The J gene is TRBJ2-7, the V gene TRBV7-2; D gene uncertain. CDR3 length: 14 amino acids. Trimming took 5 bases from V and 2 from J, leaving 13 bases between them. Germline V lookup: CDR1 SGHTA, CDR2 FQGNSA. This chain's CDR3 is CASSLQSGPYEQYF. In nucleotides, the CDR3 is TGTGCCAGCAGCCTCCAGAGTGGGCCCTACGAGCAGTACTTC.

V is TRBV15 and J is TRBJ1-5, with 7 bases matching TRBD1. The CDR3 consists of 15 residues. CDR1 is LNHNV, CDR2 YYDKDF, per germline (reference sequence). V trimming: 1 base; J trimming: 4 bases; junction bases outside the gene matches: 4. The CDR3 is CATSRARGQNQPQHF. In nucleotides, the CDR3 is TGTGCCACCAGCAGAGCCCGGGGACAGAATCAGCCCCAGCATTTT.

The chain is built from TRBV6-1 and TRBJ2-7, with TRBD2 matching 8 bases. J gave up 6 bases and V 10 bases, and 14 bases lay outside the gene matches. This CDR3 contains 14 residues. Germline CDR1 reads MNHNS; CDR2 reads SASEGT. The CDR3 sequence: CATTTGLAALEQYF. CDR3 DNA sequence: TGTGCCACCACGACAGGACTAGCAGCTCTCGAGCAGTACTTC.

This chain links TRBV19 with TRBJ2-1, with 12 positions matching TRBD2. The CDR3 has 16 amino acids. Germline lookup yields CDR1 LNHDA and CDR2 SQIVND (reference sequence). The V segment lost 3 bases and the J segment 8 bases; nucleotides outside the gene matches: 8. CDR3: CASSIRGLAGVDEQFF. Written as DNA, the CDR3 is TGTGCCAGTAGTATCCGGGGACTAGCGGGCGTCGATGAGCAGTTCTTC. Full variable domain (missing parts from reference TRBV19 and TRBJ2-1): DGGITQSPKYLFRKEGQNVTLSCEQNLNHDAMYWYRQDPGQGLRLIYYSQIVNDFQKGDIAEGYSVSREKKESFPLTVTSAQKNPTAFYLCASSIRGLAGVDEQFFGPGTRLTVL.

The chain joins TRBV2 to TRBJ2-5; D is possibly TRBD1 (6 bases). V was shortened by 6 bases and J by 3 bases, with 11 bases between the two germline ends. This CDR3 spans 13 amino acids. Per germline, CDR1 SNHLY and CDR2 FYNNEI. The CDR3 protein is CASRYRAKETQYF. CDR3 bases: TGTGCCAGCAGGTACAGGGCTAAAGAGACCCAGTACTTC.

This clone was seen a single time. The chain has TRBV19 and TRBJ2-5, with TRBD2 as a possible D gene (5 bases). Looked up from germline, CDR1 is LNHDA and CDR2 is SQIVND (reference sequence). The V gene lost 3 bases and the J gene lost 4 bases, with 12 bases spanning the gap. The CDR3 totals 14 residues. Here the CDR3 reads CASSIALGGETQYF. In DNA, the CDR3 is TGTGCCAGTAGTATTGCCCTAGGAGGAGAGACCCAGTACTTC.

This clone was picked up a small number of times. The chain uses TRBV7-2 and TRBJ2-5; D is undetermined. The V gene's germline CDR1 is SGHTA and CDR2 FQGNSA. Trimming removed 2 bases at V and 10 bases at J, with 14 bases between. This CDR3 region has 13 residues. CDR3 residues: CASSLQSPDFQYF. CDR3 DNA: TGTGCCAGCAGCTTACAGTCCCCCGACTTCCAGTACTTC.

This clone turned up a few times. This chain joins TRBV27 and TRBJ2-3; 10 nucleotides match TRBD2. The CDR3 runs 13 residues. Germline-derived CDR1 and CDR2 are MNHEY and SMNVEV (reference sequence). V was clipped by 4 bases and J by 14 bases; unmatched bases: 9. The DNA for the CDR3 is TGTGCCAGCAGTTCCCGTCAGCGGGGGGGATGGTATTTT. This gives the protein CASSSRQRGGWYF.

This clone has more than one count but fewer than ten. The chain carries TRBV6-5 and TRBJ2-5, with 10 positions matching TRBD2. V lost 6 bases, J lost 5 bases, and 6 bases stayed unmatched. The CDR3 is 14 amino acids. Germline loops: CDR1 MNHEY, CDR2 SVGAGI. CDR3 amino acids: CASSALAGVETQYF. CDR3 sequence (DNA): TGTGCCAGCAGCGCCCTAGCGGGAGTGGAGACCCAGTACTTC.

A single count supports this clone. J is TRBJ1-2 and V is TRBV14, with TRBD1 as a possible D gene (6 bases). The CDR3 sequence is 14 residues long. Germline CDR1 is SGHDN and CDR2 is FVKESK. V lost 3 bases to trimming and J lost 6 bases, with 14 bases between them. The CDR3 is CASSHYRVRDGYTF. CDR3 sequence (DNA): TGTGCCAGCAGCCACTACAGGGTTCGAGATGGCTACACCTTC.

The CDR3 sequence: CASTHGGLHTDTQYF. DNA of the CDR3: TGTGCCAGCACCCATGGAGGGTTACACACAGATACGCAGTATTTT. The V call is TRBV9, the J call TRBJ2-3; a weak D match, TRBD2 (6 bases). Trimming left V 6 bases short and J 2 bases short, with 16 bases between. The CDR3 consists of 15 residues. The germline CDR1 and CDR2 sequences are SGDLS and YYNGEE.

The chain is built from TRBV4-3 and TRBJ2-1; 10 bases map to TRBD2. Trimming cost V 5 bases and J 6 bases; bases outside gene matches: 13. CDR3 length: 17 amino acids. CDR1 is LGHNA and CDR2 is YSLEER in the germline V gene. CDR3 region: CASSRRTSGQGGNEQFF. The DNA of the CDR3 is TGCGCCAGCAGCAGGAGGACTAGCGGTCAGGGGGGCAATGAGCAGTTCTTC.

The J gene is TRBJ1-2, the V gene TRBV12-5, with a tentative D call TRBD1 (5 bases). The length of the CDR3 is 15 residues. The germline CDR1 and CDR2 sequences are LGHNT and FRNRAP. V dropped 2 bases and J dropped 8 bases, with 18 bases sitting between them. The CDR3 DNA reads TGTGCTAGTGGTTTGTCCCCAGGGATACGGGAGGGCTACACCTTC. Its protein is CASGLSPGIREGYTF.

This clone was seen a handful of times. V gene TRBV6-1 combines with J gene TRBJ2-1, with TRBD2 identical over 7 bases. The CDR3 consists of 15 residues. Unmatched junction bases numbered 11, after V lost 5 bases and J lost 7 bases. Germline V lookup: CDR1 MNHNS, CDR2 SASEGT. Here the CDR3 reads CASSWRQGGSNEQFF. The CDR3 DNA sequence: TGTGCCAGCAGTTGGAGGCAGGGCGGGAGTAATGAGCAGTTCTTC.

DNA of the CDR3: TGTGCCACCCAACTGGTGGGCCTAGAAGCTTTCTTT. This gives the protein CATQLVGLEAFF. This sequence joins TRBV6-1 and TRBJ1-1; D is undetermined. CDR1 and CDR2 (germline): MNHNS, SASEGT. The CDR3 totals 12 residues. Trimming took off 10 bases at V and 8 bases at J, with 17 bases between the two ends.

The chain is built from TRBV30 and TRBJ1-3, with 7 bases identical to TRBD1. V lost 2 bases to trimming and J lost 8 bases; unmatched junction nucleotides: 9. The germline gives CDR1 GTSNPN, CDR2 SVGIG (reference sequence). CDR3 length: 14 amino acids. The CDR3 loop reads CAWSFTGAWDTIYF. CDR3 in DNA: TGTGCCTGGAGTTTTACAGGGGCGTGGGACACCATATATTTT.

J is TRBJ2-5 and V is TRBV6-1; 12 positions agree with TRBD1. Trimming took 7 bases from V and 1 from J; bases not matched to a gene: 4. CDR1 is MNHNS and CDR2 is SASEGT in the germline V gene. The CDR3 runs 15 residues. CDR3 sequence: CASMQGQGAQETQYF. The CDR3 DNA sequence: TGTGCCAGCATGCAGGGACAGGGGGCCCAAGAGACCCAGTACTTC.

This clone occurred once. The rearrangement uses TRBV15 and TRBJ2-5, with 8 nucleotides matching TRBD1. V was clipped by 0 bases and J by 5 bases; unmatched bases: 2. This CDR3 has 14 amino acids. Germline CDR1 LNHNV, CDR2 YYDKDF (reference sequence). CDR3 sequence: CATSRDRQGETQYF. CDR3 nucleotide sequence: TGTGCCACCAGCAGAGATCGACAGGGGGAGACCCAGTACTTC.

This rearrangement joins TRBV30 to TRBJ2-3, with D tentatively TRBD2 (6 bases). There are 15 residues in the CDR3. The germline V gene encodes CDR1 GTSNPN and CDR2 SVGIG (reference sequence). The V and J ends lost 0 bases and 4 bases respectively, with 14 bases between them. Written as DNA, the CDR3 is TGTGCCTGGAGTGTTGGCCAGGGAGGATCAGATACGCAGTATTTT. Translation: CAWSVGQGGSDTQYF.

The chain combines TRBV7-9 with TRBJ1-2; D is perhaps TRBD1 (5 bases). The CDR3 is 14 residues long. From germline, CDR1 is SEHNR and CDR2 FQNEAQ (reference sequence). Trimming took 1 base from V and 8 from J, leaving 14 bases between them. This chain's CDR3 is CASSLEGPGEGYTF. In nucleotides, the CDR3 is TGTGCCAGCAGCTTAGAGGGGCCAGGCGAGGGCTACACCTTC.